This TCR beta chain was sequenced during a study of OX40 agonist ivuxolimab in advanced cancers. The CDR3 runs 14 residues. The ends were cut back, 4 bases at V and 1 base at J, with 11 bases in the middle. Looked up from germline, CDR1 is MNHEY and CDR2 is SMNVEV (reference sequence). Clones were read by immunoSEQ multiplex PCR, and TCRdb kept only the in-frame ones, dropping some. The sample has 70,000 to 80,000 clones, approximately 90% seen once. The receptor's source is an adult with an advanced solid tumor such as melanoma, head and neck, liver or kidney cancer. The rearrangement links TRBV27 to TRBJ2-7; TRBD1 is a possible D gene (5 bases). Material: CD4+ or CD8+ T cells sorted from blood, obtained in a trial of the OX40 agonist ivuxolimab. CDR3 nucleotides: TGTGCCAGCAGTTCCGGACATCGTTCCTACGAGCAGTACTTC. Protein: CASSSGHRSYEQYF.